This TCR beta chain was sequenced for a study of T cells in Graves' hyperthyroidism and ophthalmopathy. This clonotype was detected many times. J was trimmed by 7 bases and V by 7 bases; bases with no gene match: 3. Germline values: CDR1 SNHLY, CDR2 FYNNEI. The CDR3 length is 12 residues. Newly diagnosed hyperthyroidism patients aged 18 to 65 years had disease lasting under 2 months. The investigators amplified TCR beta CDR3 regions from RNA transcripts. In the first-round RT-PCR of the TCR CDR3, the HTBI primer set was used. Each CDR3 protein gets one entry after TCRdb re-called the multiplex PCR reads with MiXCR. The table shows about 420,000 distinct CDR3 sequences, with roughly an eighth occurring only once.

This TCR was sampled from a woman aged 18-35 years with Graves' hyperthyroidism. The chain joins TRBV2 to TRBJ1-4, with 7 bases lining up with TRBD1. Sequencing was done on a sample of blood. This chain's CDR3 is CASKQGIEKLFF. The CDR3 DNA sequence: TGTGCCAGCAAACAGGGGATTGAAAAACTGTTTTTT.